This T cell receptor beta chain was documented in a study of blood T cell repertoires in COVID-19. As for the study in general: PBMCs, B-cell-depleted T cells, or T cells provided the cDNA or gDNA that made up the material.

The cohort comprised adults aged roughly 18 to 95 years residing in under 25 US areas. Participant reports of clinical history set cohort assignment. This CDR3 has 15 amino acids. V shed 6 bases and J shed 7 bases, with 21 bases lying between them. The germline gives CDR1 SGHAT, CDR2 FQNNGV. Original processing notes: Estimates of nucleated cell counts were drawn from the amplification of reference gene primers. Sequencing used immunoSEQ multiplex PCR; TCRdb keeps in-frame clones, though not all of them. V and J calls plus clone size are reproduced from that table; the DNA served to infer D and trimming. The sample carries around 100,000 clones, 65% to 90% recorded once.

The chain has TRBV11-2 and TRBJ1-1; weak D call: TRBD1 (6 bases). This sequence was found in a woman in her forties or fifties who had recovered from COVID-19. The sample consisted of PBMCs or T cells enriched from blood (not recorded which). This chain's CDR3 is CASSLNPGVGGEAFF. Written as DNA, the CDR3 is TGTGCCAGCAGTCTTAACCCAGGGGTCGGCGGTGAAGCTTTCTTT.